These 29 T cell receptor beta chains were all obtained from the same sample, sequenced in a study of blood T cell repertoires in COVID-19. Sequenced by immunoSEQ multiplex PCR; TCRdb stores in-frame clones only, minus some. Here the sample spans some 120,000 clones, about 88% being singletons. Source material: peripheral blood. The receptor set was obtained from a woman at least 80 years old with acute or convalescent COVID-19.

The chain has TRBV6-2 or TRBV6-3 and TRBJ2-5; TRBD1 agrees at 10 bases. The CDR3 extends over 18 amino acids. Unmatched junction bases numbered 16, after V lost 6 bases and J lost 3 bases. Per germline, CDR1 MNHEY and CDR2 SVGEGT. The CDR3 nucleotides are TGTGCCAGCAGCCCTCGGGGCGTGACAGGGGGCAAGAAAGAGACCCAGTACTTC. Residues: CASSPRGVTGGKKETQYF.

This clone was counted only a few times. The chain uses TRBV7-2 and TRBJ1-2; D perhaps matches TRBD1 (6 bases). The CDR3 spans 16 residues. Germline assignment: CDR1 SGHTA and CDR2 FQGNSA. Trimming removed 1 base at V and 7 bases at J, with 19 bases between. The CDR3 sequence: CASSLGSRGAQGGYTF. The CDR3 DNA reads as TGTGCCAGCAGCTTAGGATCACGGGGGGCGCAGGGTGGCTACACCTTC.

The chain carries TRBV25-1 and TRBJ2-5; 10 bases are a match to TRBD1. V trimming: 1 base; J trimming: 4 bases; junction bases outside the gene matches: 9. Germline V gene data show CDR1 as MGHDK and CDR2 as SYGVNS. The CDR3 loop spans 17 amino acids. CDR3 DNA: TGTGCCAGCAGTGAATCTTGGGGACAGGGGCGGGGAGAGACCCAGTACTTC. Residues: CASSESWGQGRGETQYF.

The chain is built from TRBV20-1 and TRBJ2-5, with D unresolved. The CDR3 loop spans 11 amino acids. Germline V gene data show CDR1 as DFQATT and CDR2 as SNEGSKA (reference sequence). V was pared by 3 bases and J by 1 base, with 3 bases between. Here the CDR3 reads CSASVQETQYF. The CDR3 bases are TGCAGTGCTAGCGTCCAAGAGACCCAGTACTTC.

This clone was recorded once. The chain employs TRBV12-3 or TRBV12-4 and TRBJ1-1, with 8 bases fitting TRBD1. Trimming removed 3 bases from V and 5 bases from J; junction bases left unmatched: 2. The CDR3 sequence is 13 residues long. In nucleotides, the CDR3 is TGTGCCAGCAGTTTCAGGACAGGGACTGAAGCTTTCTTT. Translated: CASSFRTGTEAFF.

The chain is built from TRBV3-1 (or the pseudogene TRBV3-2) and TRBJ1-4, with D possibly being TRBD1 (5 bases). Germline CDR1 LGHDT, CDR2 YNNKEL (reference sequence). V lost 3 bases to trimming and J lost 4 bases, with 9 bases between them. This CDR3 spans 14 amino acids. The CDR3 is CASSHQGYNEKLFF. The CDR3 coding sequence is TGTGCCAGCAGCCACCAGGGATATAATGAAAAACTGTTTTTT.

In nucleotides, the CDR3 is TGTGCCAGTAACAGGGTGAGCGGGGCCAACGTCCTGACTTTC. Its translation is CASNRVSGANVLTF. J is TRBJ2-6 and V is TRBV19; maybe TRBD1 (6 bases). Trimming removed 7 bases at V and 4 bases at J, with 11 bases between. The CDR3 has 14 residues. Germline assignment: CDR1 LNHDA and CDR2 SQIVND (reference sequence). The variable domain in full, completed from reference TRBV19 and TRBJ2-6, reads DGGITQSPKYLFRKEGQNVTLSCEQNLNHDAMYWYRQDPGQGLRLIYYSQIVNDFQKGDIAEGYSVSREKKESFPLTVTSAQKNPTAFYLCASNRVSGANVLTFGAGSRLTVL.

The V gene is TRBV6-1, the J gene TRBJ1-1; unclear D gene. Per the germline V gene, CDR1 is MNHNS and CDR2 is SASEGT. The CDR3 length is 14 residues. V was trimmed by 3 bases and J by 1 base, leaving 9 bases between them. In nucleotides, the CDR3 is TGTGCCAGCAGTGATTTGGCAGGGAACACTGAAGCTTTCTTT. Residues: CASSDLAGNTEAFF.

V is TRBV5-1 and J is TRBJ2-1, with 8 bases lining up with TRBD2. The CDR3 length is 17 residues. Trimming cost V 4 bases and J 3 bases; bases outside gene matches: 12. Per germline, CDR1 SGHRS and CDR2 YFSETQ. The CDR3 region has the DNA TGCGCCAGCAGCCGGGCCCTAACTAGCGGATACTACAATGAGCAGTTCTTC. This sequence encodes CASSRALTSGYYNEQFF. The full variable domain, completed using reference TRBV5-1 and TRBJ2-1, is KAGVTQTPRYLIKTRGQQVTLSCSPISGHRSVSWYQQTPGQGLQFLFEYFSETQRNKGNFPGRFSGRQFSNSRSEMNVSTLELGDSALYLCASSRALTSGYYNEQFFGPGTRLTVL.

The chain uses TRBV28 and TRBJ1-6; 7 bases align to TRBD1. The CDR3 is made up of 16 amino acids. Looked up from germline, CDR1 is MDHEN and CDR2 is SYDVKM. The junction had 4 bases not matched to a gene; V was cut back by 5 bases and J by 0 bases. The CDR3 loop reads CASSTGVRSYNSPLHF. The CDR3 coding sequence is TGTGCCAGCAGTACAGGGGTGCGCTCCTATAATTCACCCCTCCACTTT.

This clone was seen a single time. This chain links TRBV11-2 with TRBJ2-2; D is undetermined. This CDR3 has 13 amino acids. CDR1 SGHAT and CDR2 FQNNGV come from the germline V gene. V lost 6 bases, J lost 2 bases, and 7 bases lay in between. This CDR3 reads CASRLINTGELFF. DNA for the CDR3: TGTGCCAGCAGACTGATAAACACCGGGGAGCTGTTTTTT.

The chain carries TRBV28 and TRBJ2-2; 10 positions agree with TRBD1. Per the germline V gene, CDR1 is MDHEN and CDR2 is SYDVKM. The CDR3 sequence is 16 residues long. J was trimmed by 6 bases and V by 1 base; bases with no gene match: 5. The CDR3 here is CASSLLGTGESGELFF. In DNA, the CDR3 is TGTGCCAGCAGTTTATTAGGGACAGGGGAGTCCGGGGAGCTGTTTTTT.

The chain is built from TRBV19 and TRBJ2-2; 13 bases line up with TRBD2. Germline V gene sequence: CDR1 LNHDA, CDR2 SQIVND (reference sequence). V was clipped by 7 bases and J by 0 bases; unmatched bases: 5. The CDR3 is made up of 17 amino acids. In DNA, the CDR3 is TGTGCCAGTAAAGGACTAGCGGGGGCGACGAACACCGGGGAGCTGTTTTTT. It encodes CASKGLAGATNTGELFF.

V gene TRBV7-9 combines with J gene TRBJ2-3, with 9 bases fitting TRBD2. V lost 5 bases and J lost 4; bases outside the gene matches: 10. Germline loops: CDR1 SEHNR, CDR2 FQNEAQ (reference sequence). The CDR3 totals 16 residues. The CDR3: CASSPRGLASADTQYF. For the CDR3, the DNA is TGTGCCAGCAGCCCCCGGGGACTAGCCAGTGCAGATACGCAGTATTTT.

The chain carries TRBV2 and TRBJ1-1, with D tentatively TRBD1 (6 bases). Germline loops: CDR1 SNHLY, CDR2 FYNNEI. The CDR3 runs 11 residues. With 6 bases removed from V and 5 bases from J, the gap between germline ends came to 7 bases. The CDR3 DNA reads TGTGCCAGCAGAAGGGGGACTGAAGCTTTCTTT. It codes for CASRRGTEAFF.

The CDR3 nucleotides are TGTGCCAGCAGCCAAGATTCGACACTAGGAAACACAGATACGCAGTATTTT. Its translation is CASSQDSTLGNTDTQYF. This chain uses TRBV3-1 (or the pseudogene TRBV3-2) with TRBJ2-3; TRBD2 is a possible D gene (5 bases). The CDR3 consists of 17 residues. Looked up from germline, CDR1 is LGHDT and CDR2 is YNNKEL (reference sequence). V was cut by 0 bases and J by 2 bases, with 15 bases left in between.

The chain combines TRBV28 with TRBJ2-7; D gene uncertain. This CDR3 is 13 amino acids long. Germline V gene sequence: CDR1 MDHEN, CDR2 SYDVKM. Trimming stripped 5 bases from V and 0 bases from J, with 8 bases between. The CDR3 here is CASSPPFSYEQYF. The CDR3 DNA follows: TGTGCCAGCAGTCCCCCTTTCTCCTACGAGCAGTACTTC.

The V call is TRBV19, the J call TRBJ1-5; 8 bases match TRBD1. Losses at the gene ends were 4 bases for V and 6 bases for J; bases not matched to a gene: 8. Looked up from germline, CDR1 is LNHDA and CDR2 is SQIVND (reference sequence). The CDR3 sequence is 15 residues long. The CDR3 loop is CASSTRTGKGQPQHF. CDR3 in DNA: TGTGCCAGTAGTACCCGGACAGGGAAAGGTCAGCCCCAGCATTTT.

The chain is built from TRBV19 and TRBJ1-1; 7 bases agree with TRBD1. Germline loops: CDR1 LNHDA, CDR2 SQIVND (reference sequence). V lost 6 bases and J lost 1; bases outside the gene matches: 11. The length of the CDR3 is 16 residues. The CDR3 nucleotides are TGTGCCAGTAGACCATCAGGGGGGAAGAGGAACACTGAAGCTTTCTTT. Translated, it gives CASRPSGGKRNTEAFF.

The CDR3 DNA follows: TGTGCCAGCAGCCAAAACCTCCTCCGGGGGGGGGCTCATGGCTACACCTTC. The encoded protein is CASSQNLLRGGAHGYTF. The rearrangement uses TRBV3-1 (or the pseudogene TRBV3-2) and TRBJ1-2; D is perhaps TRBD1 (6 bases). CDR3 length equals 17 residues. The germline V and J ends were trimmed by 2 bases and 6 bases, with 22 bases remaining between them. From germline, CDR1 is LGHDT and CDR2 YNNKEL (reference sequence).

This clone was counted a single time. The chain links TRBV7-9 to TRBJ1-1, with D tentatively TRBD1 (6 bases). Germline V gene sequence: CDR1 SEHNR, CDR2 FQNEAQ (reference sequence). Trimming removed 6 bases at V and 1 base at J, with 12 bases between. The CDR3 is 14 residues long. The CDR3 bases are TGTGCCAGCAGGCCGGCAGGGGCGAACACTGAAGCTTTCTTT. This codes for CASRPAGANTEAFF.

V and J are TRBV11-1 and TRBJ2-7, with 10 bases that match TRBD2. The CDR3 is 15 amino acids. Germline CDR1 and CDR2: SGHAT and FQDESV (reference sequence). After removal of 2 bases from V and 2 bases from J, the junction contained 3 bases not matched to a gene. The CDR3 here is CASSLPSGGAYEQYF. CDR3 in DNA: TGTGCCAGCAGCTTACCGAGCGGGGGGGCCTACGAGCAGTACTTC.

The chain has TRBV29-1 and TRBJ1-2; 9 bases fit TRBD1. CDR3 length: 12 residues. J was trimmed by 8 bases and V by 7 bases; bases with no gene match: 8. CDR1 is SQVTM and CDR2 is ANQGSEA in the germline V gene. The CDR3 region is CSAARQGGGYTF. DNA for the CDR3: TGCAGCGCCGCCAGACAGGGGGGGGGCTACACCTTC.

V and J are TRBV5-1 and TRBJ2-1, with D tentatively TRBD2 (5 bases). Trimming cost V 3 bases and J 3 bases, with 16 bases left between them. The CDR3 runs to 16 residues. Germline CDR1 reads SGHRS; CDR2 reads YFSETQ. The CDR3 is CASSSSGSGGYNEQFF. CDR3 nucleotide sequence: TGCGCCAGCAGCTCCTCCGGATCCGGAGGCTACAATGAGCAGTTCTTC.

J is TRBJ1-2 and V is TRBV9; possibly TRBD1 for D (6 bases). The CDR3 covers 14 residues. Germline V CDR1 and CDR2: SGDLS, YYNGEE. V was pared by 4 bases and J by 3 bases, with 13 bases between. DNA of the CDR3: TGTGCCAGCAGCTCCCAGACAGGAGACTATGGCTACACCTTC. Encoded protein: CASSSQTGDYGYTF.

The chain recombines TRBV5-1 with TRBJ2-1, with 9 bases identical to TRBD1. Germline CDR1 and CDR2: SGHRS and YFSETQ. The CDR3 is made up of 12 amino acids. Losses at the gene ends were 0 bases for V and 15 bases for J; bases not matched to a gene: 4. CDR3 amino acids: CASSLVGQGGFF. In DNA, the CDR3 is TGCGCCAGCAGCTTGGTGGGACAGGGAGGGTTCTTC.

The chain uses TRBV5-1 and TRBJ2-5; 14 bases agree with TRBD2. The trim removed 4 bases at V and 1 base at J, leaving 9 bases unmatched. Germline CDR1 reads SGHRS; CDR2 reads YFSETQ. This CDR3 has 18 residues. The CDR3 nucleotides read TGCGCCAGCAGCACCGGAGGACTAGCGGGGGGATTCCAAGAGACCCAGTACTTC. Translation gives CASSTGGLAGGFQETQYF. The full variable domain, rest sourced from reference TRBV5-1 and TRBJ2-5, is KAGVTQTPRYLIKTRGQQVTLSCSPISGHRSVSWYQQTPGQGLQFLFEYFSETQRNKGNFPGRFSGRQFSNSRSEMNVSTLELGDSALYLCASSTGGLAGGFQETQYFGPGTRLLVL.

In nucleotides, the CDR3 is TGTGCCAGCAGTTTAAAGGCGGGGGTGCATGGCTACACCTTC. Its protein is CASSLKAGVHGYTF. The genes are TRBV27 and TRBJ1-2; TRBD1 might be the D (5 bases). The V and J ends lost 2 bases and 6 bases respectively, with 13 bases between them. The CDR3 has 14 residues. Per germline, CDR1 MNHEY and CDR2 SMNVEV (reference sequence).

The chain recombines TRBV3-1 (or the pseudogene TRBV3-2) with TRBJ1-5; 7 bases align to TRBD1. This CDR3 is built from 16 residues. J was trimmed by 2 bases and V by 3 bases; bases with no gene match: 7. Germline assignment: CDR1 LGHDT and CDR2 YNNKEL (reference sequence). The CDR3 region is CASSQRQGLGNQPQHF. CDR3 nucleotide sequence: TGTGCCAGCAGCCAGCGACAGGGTCTTGGCAATCAGCCCCAGCATTTT.